Only a few counts were recorded for the clone carrying this T cell receptor beta chain. Its antigen remains unknown. The germline V gene encodes CDR1 LNHNV and CDR2 YYDKDF (reference sequence). The CDR3 is 16 amino acids. A second PCR, run for about 7 to 12 cycles, used a sample-barcoded 5' primer plus a J-beta primer mix. TCRdb processed the 5' RACE reads anew with MiXCR; each CDR3 protein has one entry. This sample has roughly 500,000 distinct CDR3 sequences, with 27% found just once. This sample is drawn from a study of blood T cells in healthy people across ages. Study-wide points: It was not known whether donors were CMV positive (a possible confounder of expanded clonotype changes). Estimated diversity that came from one million T cells was considered an underestimate.

This TCR came from a woman in her 70s in good health. Sequenced input: blood. The V call is TRBV15, the J call TRBJ2-5, with 9 bases lining up with TRBD1. The J call could be wrong; TRBJ2-7 is a better fit for the DNA end. CDR3 bases: TGTGCCACCAGCAGCTTTACCGGGACAGGGAGGTACGAGCAGTACTTC. The encoded protein is CATSSFTGTGRYEQYF.